Sequencing of this TCR beta chain was carried out in a study of Ad26.COV2.S vaccination and SARS-CoV-2 variants. At the level of the study: Once, or twice with 56 days between doses, Ad26.COV2.S was given intramuscularly. General observations from the study: It was reported that spike-specific CD8+ and CD4+ T cell responses were substantially broad after vaccination.

Germline trimming cut 5 bases from V and 5 bases from J; bases unmatched to any gene: 12. CDR3 length equals 16 residues. Per the germline V gene, CDR1 is SGHAT and CDR2 is FQNNGV. To note about this clone: The antigen remains unidentified.

Produced via immunoSEQ multiplex PCR; TCRdb's table is partial and in-frame only. The sample has more than 400,000 clones; around 93% are singletons. Sample treatment: some 19 received Ad26.COV2.S at low or high dose, single or two shots; 5 received placebo; per-sample allocation not given. Sampling was performed 63 days after the first vaccine or placebo injection. An Ad26 vector expressing Wuhan-strain SARS-CoV-2 spike constituted the vaccine. The source of this sequence is a person aged 18-60 years who received the Ad26.COV2.S COVID-19 vaccine or a placebo. J is TRBJ2-1 and V is TRBV11-2; 7 bases are shared with TRBD2. Sample: peripheral blood, taken in a trial of Ad26.COV2.S vaccine versus placebo. CDR3 nucleotides: TGTGCCAGCAGCCAGAGCGGCGGGGGAACGGACAATGAGCAGTTCTTC. It specifies CASSQSGGGTDNEQFF.